This entry describes one T cell receptor beta chain. This entry is derived from a study of blood T cell repertoires in COVID-19. V lost 3 bases, J lost 7 bases, and 6 bases stayed unmatched. The V gene's germline CDR1 is LGHDT and CDR2 YNNKEL (reference sequence). The CDR3 runs to 14 residues. Libraries were prepared by immunoSEQ multiplex PCR; TCRdb keeps only in-frame clonotypes and omits some of them. The repertoire holds under 200,000 clones, approximately 86% seen once, with approximately 0.5% in the top ten. The source is a man in his 60s with COVID-19, enrolled during active disease. This chain connects TRBV3-1 (or the pseudogene TRBV3-2) to TRBJ2-1; 7 nucleotides agree with TRBD2. The sequenced sample was peripheral blood. CDR3 amino acids: CASSQRGLLNEQFF. The CDR3 nucleotides are TGTGCCAGCAGCCAGCGGGGGTTATTAAATGAGCAGTTCTTC.